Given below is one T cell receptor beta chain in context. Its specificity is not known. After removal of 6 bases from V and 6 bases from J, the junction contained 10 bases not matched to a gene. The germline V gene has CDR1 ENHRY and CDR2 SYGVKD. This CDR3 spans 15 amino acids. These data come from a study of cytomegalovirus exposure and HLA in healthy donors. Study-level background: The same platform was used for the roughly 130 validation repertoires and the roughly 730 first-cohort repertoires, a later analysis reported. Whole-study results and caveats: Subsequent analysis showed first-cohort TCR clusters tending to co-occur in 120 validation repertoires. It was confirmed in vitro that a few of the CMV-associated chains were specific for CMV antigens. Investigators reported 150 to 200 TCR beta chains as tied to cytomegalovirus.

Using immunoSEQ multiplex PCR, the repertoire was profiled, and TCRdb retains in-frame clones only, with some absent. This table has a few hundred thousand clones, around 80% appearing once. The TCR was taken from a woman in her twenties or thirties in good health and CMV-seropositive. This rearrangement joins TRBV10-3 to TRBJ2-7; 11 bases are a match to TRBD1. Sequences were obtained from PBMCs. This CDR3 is CAISLGQGASGEQYF. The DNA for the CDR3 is TGTGCCATCAGCCTCGGACAGGGGGCGTCGGGCGAGCAGTACTTC.